A selection of T cell receptor beta chains follows, all from one sample in a study of Graves' ophthalmopathy and Graves' hyperthyroidism. Via MiXCR, TCRdb re-called the multiplex PCR reads, giving one row per CDR3 protein. Of about 550,000 distinct CDR3 sequences in the sample, under 45% are singletons; the top ten hold around 4.6%. The sample was peripheral blood or thyroid tissue (not recorded which). Source of these receptors: an adult man with Graves' hyperthyroidism. Both conserved end residues are part of each CDR3. Each record gives: V gene, clone size, J gene, D gene, CDR3 length, CDR3 protein, CDR3 DNA. The D gene is left open where the match is weak. Clone size is stated in some rows and not others, as once, few, many or a class when expanded.

>TRBV7-9|.|TRBJ2-7|TRBD1|16
CASSLVKDRGDYEQYF
TGTGCCAGCAGCTTAGTCAAGGACAGGGGGGACTACGAGCAGTACTTC
>TRBV5-8|many|TRBJ1-2|TRBD1|16
CASSLAPRGQSSGYTF
TGTGCCAGCAGCTTGGCCCCCAGGGGGCAGAGTAGTGGCTACACCTTC
>TRBV7-8|many|TRBJ2-7|.|14
CASSPRAIPYEQYF
TGTGCCAGCAGCCCTAGAGCTATCCCCTACGAGCAGTACTTC
>TRBV7-8|many|TRBJ2-6|TRBD2|18
CASSRTSGPISGANVLTF
TGTGCCAGCAGCAGGACTAGCGGTCCGATCTCTGGGGCCAACGTCCTGACTTTC
>TRBV7-3|few|TRBJ2-2|TRBD2|15
CASSHPGTSHAELFF
TGCGCCAGCAGCCATCCCGGGACTAGCCATGCGGAGCTGTTTTTT
>TRBV9|.|TRBJ2-5|TRBD2|16
CASSPRTSGGSETQYF
TGTGCCAGCAGCCCAAGGACTAGCGGGGGTTCGGAGACCCAGTACTTC
>TRBV5-8|many|TRBJ1-4|.|14
CASSLRRINEKLFF
TGTGCCAGCAGCTTGCGTCGGATTAATGAAAAACTGTTTTTT
>TRBV19|many|TRBJ1-1|TRBD1|12
CASRDRESEAFF
TGTGCCAGTCGGGACAGGGAGTCTGAAGCTTTCTTT
>TRBV12-3/TRBV12-4|many|TRBJ1-1|.|13
CASRPPDSNEAFF
TGTGCCAGCAGACCCCCGGACAGCAATGAAGCTTTCTTT
>TRBV27|few|TRBJ2-5|TRBD2|15
CASSLGGRGGETQYF
TGTGCCAGCAGTTTGGGAGGTCGGGGGGGAGAGACCCAGTACTTC
>TRBV29-1|.|TRBJ1-1|TRBD1|15
CSLDQTGGHNTEAFF
TGCAGCTTAGATCAGACAGGGGGTCATAACACTGAAGCTTTCTTT